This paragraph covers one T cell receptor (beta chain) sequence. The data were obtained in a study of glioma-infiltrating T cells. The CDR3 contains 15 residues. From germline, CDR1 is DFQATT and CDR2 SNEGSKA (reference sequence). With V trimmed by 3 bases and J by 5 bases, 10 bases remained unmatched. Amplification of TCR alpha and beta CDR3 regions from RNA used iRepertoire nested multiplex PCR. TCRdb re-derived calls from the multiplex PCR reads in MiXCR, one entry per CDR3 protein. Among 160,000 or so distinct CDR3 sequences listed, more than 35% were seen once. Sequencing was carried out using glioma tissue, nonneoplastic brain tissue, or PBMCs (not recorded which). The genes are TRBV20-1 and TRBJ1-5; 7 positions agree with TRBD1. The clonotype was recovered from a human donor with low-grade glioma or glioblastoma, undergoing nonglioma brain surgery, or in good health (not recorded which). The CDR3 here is CSASSRDSLYQPQHF. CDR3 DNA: TGCAGTGCTAGCAGCAGGGACAGTCTGTATCAGCCCCAGCATTTT.